This note documents a single T cell receptor beta chain sequence. The target antigen is unknown. The CDR3 is 12 residues long. In germline, CDR1 is MNHEY, CDR2 SVGAGI. V gave up 10 bases and J gave up 4 bases, with 14 bases separating them. TCRdb keeps only in-frame clones here, not all; method: immunoSEQ multiplex PCR. The sample has about 320,000 clones, roughly 91% seen once. This sample is drawn from a study of shared clonotypes between healthy human individuals. Study-wide background: Aged between 18 and 49, the donors were a couple of women and a few men.

Study conclusions and caveats: The study sampled only blood, and tissue repertoires likely differ. When compared with the clonotypes that were shared by all four sorted-subset donors, the non-shared clonotypes turned out to have lower generation probabilities. Generally, naive subsets came out with larger estimated richness than memory subsets.

The specimen was memory CD8+ T cells sorted from blood. Stated subset: CD45RO+ cells pooled with CCR7-negative TemRA cells. This clonotype originated in a man aged 18 to 29 in good health. The V and J genes are TRBV6-5 and TRBJ2-7; a weak D match, TRBD2 (7 bases). CDR3 nucleotide sequence: TGTGCCACCGGGGAGGGGGGATACGAGCAGTACTTC. Translating gives CATGEGGYEQYF.